These 5 T cell receptor beta chains were sequenced from one sample in a study of blood T cell repertoires in COVID-19. Assay used: immunoSEQ multiplex PCR; TCRdb lists only in-frame clones, some missing. This sample has about 120,000 clones, with around 76% found just once. The sample comprised peripheral blood. All receptors derive from a man aged 70 or older with acute or convalescent COVID-19.

The rearrangement uses TRBV5-6 and TRBJ1-5, with D perhaps TRBD1 (5 bases). Germline CDR1 and CDR2: SGHDT and YYEEEE. The CDR3 totals 16 residues. V lost 1 base, J lost 3 bases, and 14 bases lay in between. The CDR3 protein is CASSLTYGGDNQPQHF. Written as DNA, the CDR3 is TGTGCCAGCAGCTTGACGTATGGAGGGGACAATCAGCCCCAGCATTTT.

The rearrangement uses TRBV6-5 and TRBJ1-2; no definite D call. Germline loops: CDR1 MNHEY, CDR2 SVGAGI. CDR3 length equals 13 residues. V lost 0 bases and J 8 bases, leaving 10 bases between the germline ends. The CDR3 here is CASSYSILGGYTF. CDR3 nucleotides: TGTGCCAGCAGTTACTCGATCTTGGGCGGCTACACCTTC.

This clone was seen a handful of times. This chain uses TRBV7-6 with TRBJ2-2; 10 bases line up with TRBD2. The CDR3 has 17 residues. With 2 bases clipped from V and 6 bases from J, the junction kept 9 bases outside the gene matches. CDR1 and CDR2 from the germline V gene are SGHVS and FNYEAQ. The DNA of the CDR3 is TGTGCCAGCAGCTTAAACCGAGCGGGGGGGCCTTCCGGGGAGCTGTTTTTT. This translates into CASSLNRAGGPSGELFF. The full variable domain, in which reference TRBV7-6 and TRBJ2-2 provide the parts outside the CDR3, is GAGVSQSPRYKVTKRGQDVALRCDPISGHVSLYWYRQALGQGPEFLTYFNYEAQQDKSGLPNDRFSAERPEGSISTLTIQRTEQRDSAMYRCASSLNRAGGPSGELFFGEGSRLTVL.

The J gene is TRBJ2-5, the V gene TRBV11-1; weak D call: TRBD2 (5 bases). The CDR3 has 14 residues. Germline CDR1 and CDR2: SGHAT and FQDESV (reference sequence). Trimming removed 6 bases from V and 2 bases from J, with 13 bases in between. The CDR3 DNA follows: TGTGCCAGCAGTTTCGGACTGAAGCAAGAGACCCAGTACTTC. Translated: CASSFGLKQETQYF. Full variable domain (outside the CDR3, taken from reference TRBV11-1 and TRBJ2-5): EAEVAQSPRYKITEKSQAVAFWCDPISGHATLYWYRQILGQGPELLVQFQDESVVDDSQLPKDRFSAERLKGVDSTLKIQPAELGDSAMYLCASSFGLKQETQYFGPGTRLLVL.

This clone appeared a few times. The chain links TRBV6-2 or TRBV6-3 to TRBJ1-5; possibly TRBD1 for D (5 bases). The CDR3 has 13 amino acids. The V and J ends lost 5 bases and 9 bases respectively, with 14 bases between them. Per germline, CDR1 MNHEY and CDR2 SVGEGT. CDR3 in amino acids: CASSKQARAPQHF. The CDR3 DNA reads TGTGCCAGCAGTAAACAGGCCAGGGCGCCCCAGCATTTT.